This T cell receptor beta chain was found in a study of T-cell memory formation after mild COVID-19. TCRdb re-derived calls from the 5' RACE reads in MiXCR, one entry per CDR3 protein. The sample records 300,000 to 400,000 distinct CDR3 sequences, 10% to 15% being singletons. The CDR3 covers 16 residues. Trimming took off 7 bases at V and 0 bases at J, with 17 bases between the two ends. The sequenced sample consisted of PBMCs or a T cell subset sorted from them (not recorded which). This TCR was sampled from a man younger than 35 who had mild COVID-19 (a few samples of this study predate the infection). Cell type and time point are not known. The chain joins TRBV23-1 to TRBJ2-3; maybe TRBD2 (5 bases). TRBV23-1 is flagged as an ORF with uncertain function. CDR3 loop: CASIPAGSYSTDTQYF. As DNA, the CDR3 is TGCGCCAGCATCCCGGCGGGCAGCTACAGCACAGATACGCAGTATTTT.